The T cell receptor beta chain described here comes from a study of a mutant IDH1 vaccine in newly diagnosed glioma. Worth noting for this clone: What it recognizes is unknown.

CDR3 length: 19 amino acids. Germline CDR1 and CDR2: SGHRS and YFSETQ. V lost 0 bases and J lost 8; bases outside the gene matches: 15. Only in-frame clones appear in the TCRdb table, and some are missing; sequencing was by immunoSEQ multiplex PCR. The sample records under 150,000 clones, 80% being singletons. The sample's time point: week 11, during vaccination. A single vaccine dose contained 300 ug of mutant IDH1 20-mer peptide, and topical imiquimod was used with it. Patients carried new grade 3 or 4 IDH1-mutant astrocytomas lacking nuclear ATRX. This clonotype was sampled from a man in his forties with glioma. This specimen consisted of PBMCs, obtained from a glioma patient whose treatment included an IDH1 peptide vaccine. This chain uses TRBV5-1 with TRBJ2-1, with TRBD2 identical over 12 bases. The CDR3 region is CASSLGPKSSGRAHHEQFF. The CDR3 nucleotides are TGCGCCAGCAGCTTGGGCCCCAAATCTAGCGGGAGGGCCCACCATGAGCAGTTCTTC.